These 9 T cell receptor beta chains originate from one sample sequenced in a study of T-cell reconstitution after alpha-beta-depleted transplantation in children. TCRbeta library preparation incorporated unique molecular identifiers. Each CDR3 protein is one row after TCRdb ran MiXCR on the PCR reads. In the table there are 420,000 or so distinct CDR3 sequences, around 9.9% of which are singletons. The sequences come from PBMCs from the stem cell graft donor, collected from the stem cell graft. The receptors come from a human donor who donated a stem cell graft to a child with acute myeloid leukemia.

The rearrangement uses TRBV18 and TRBJ1-1; 8 bases align to TRBD1. The CDR3 is made up of 17 amino acids. From germline, CDR1 is KGHSH and CDR2 LQKENI. The ends lost 4 bases at V and 2 bases at J; junction bases unmatched: 12. Here the CDR3 DNA reads TGTGCCAGCTCACTCCGCGCGACAGGGGACATCAACACTGAAGCTTTCTTT. Encoded protein: CASSLRATGDINTEAFF.

This clonotype was observed many times. The V gene is TRBV29-1, the J gene TRBJ2-7; 10 nucleotides align to TRBD1. J lost 3 bases, V lost 3 bases, and 2 bases had no gene match. Germline V gene lookup returns CDR1 SQVTM and CDR2 ANQGSEA. CDR3 length: 13 amino acids. CDR3 DNA sequence: TGCAGCGTTGACTGGACAGGGGGCTACGAGCAGTACTTC. This codes for CSVDWTGGYEQYF.

A note on this clonotype: With a much larger clone just one base away, this may be a read error. The chain links TRBV19 to TRBJ2-5, with 7 bases aligning to TRBD2. The CDR3 spans 16 residues. The trim removed 4 bases at V and 5 bases at J, leaving 13 bases unmatched. Germline-derived CDR1 and CDR2 are LNHDA and SQIVND (reference sequence). This chain's CDR3 is CASSTTGTRGSETQYF. For the CDR3, the DNA is TGTGCCAGTAGTACAACCGGGACTCGCGGGAGTGAGACCCAGTACTTC.

This clonotype came up a few times. This chain uses TRBV20-1 with TRBJ2-7; D is perhaps TRBD1 or TRBD2 (5 bases each). The CDR3 contains 14 residues. Trimming took 3 bases from V and 4 from J, leaving 16 bases between them. Germline lookup yields CDR1 DFQATT and CDR2 SNEGSKA (reference sequence). The CDR3 loop is CSASGQGVGYEQYF. CDR3 bases: TGCAGTGCTAGTGGGCAGGGAGTGGGGTACGAGCAGTACTTC.

The chain employs TRBV6-5 and TRBJ1-6; D gene unclear. The V end was cut by 6 bases, the J end by 8 bases, with 20 bases between. Germline CDR1 and CDR2: MNHEY and SVGAGI. The length of the CDR3 is 16 residues. The CDR3 nucleotides read TGTGCCAGCAGGTATCGGACGTACGGTTTGGATTCACCCCTCCACTTT. Protein product: CASRYRTYGLDSPLHF.

The rearrangement uses TRBV5-5 and TRBJ2-7; 9 bases map to TRBD2. The J segment lost 2 bases and the V segment lost 1 base, leaving 7 bases of the junction unmatched. The CDR3 totals 16 residues. Looked up from germline, CDR1 is SGHKS and CDR2 is YYEKEE (reference sequence). The CDR3 DNA reads TGTGCCAGCAGCTTGCAGGCCAGCGGGGGGACCTACGAGCAGTACGTC. This translates into CASSLQASGGTYEQYV.

The rearrangement links TRBV3-1 to TRBJ1-2; 11 nucleotides match TRBD1. The germline CDR1 and CDR2 sequences are LGHDT and YNNKEL (reference sequence). J gave up 3 bases and V 1 base, and 10 bases lay outside the gene matches. CDR3 length: 18 amino acids. In DNA form, the CDR3 reads TGTGCCAGCAGCCAAGTCATGGCGGGACAGGGGGAGGACTATGGCTACACCTTC. It is translated as CASSQVMAGQGEDYGYTF. Complete variable domain (other parts from reference TRBV3-1 and TRBJ1-2): DTAVSQTPKYLVTQMGNDKSIKCEQNLGHDTMYWYKQDSKKFLKIMFSYNNKELIINETVPNRFSPKSPDKAHLNLHINSLELGDSAVYFCASSQVMAGQGEDYGYTFGSGTRLTVV.

The chain is built from TRBV20-1 and TRBJ2-1, with a tentative D call TRBD2 (6 bases). V lost 6 bases to trimming and J lost 15 bases, with 18 bases between them. The CDR3 has 11 amino acids. Germline V gene data show CDR1 as DFQATT and CDR2 as SNEGSKA (reference sequence). The CDR3 spells CSAPLLRDRFF. The CDR3 DNA reads TGCAGTGCCCCCCTCTTGCGGGATCGGTTCTTC.

In this sample, this clonotype turned up a few times. This chain uses TRBV7-2 with TRBJ2-7; the match to TRBD2 covers 8 bases. There are 14 residues in the CDR3. The germline V gene encodes CDR1 SGHTA and CDR2 FQGNSA. Germline trimming cut 2 bases from V and 4 bases from J; bases unmatched to any gene: 4. In nucleotides, the CDR3 is TGTGCCAGCAGCTTACTAGCGGGCCTATACGAGCAGTACTTC. Translation gives CASSLLAGLYEQYF.